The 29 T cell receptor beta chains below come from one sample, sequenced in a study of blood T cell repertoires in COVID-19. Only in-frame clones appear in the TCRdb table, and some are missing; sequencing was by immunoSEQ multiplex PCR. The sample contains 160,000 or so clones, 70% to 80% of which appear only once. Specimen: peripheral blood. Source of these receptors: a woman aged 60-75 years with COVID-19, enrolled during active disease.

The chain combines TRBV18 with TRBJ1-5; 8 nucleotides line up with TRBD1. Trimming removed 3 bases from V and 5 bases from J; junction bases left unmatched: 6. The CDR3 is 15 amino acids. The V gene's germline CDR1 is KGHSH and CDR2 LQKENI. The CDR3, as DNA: TGTGCCAGCTCACCCCCAGGGGGCAGGGATCAGCCCCAGCATTTT. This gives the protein CASSPPGGRDQPQHF.

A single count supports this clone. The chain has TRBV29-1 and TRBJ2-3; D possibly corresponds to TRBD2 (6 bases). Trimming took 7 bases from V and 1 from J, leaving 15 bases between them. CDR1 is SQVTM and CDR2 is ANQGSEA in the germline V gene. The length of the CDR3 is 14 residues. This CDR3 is CSARRGIGTDTQYF. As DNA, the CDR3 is TGCAGCGCCCGACGCGGGATTGGCACAGATACGCAGTATTTT.

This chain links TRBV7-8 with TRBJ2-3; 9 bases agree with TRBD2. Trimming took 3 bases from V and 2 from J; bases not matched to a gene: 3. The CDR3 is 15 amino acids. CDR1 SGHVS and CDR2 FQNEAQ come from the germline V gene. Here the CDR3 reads CASSFLAGHTDTQYF. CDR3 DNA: TGTGCCAGCAGCTTCCTAGCGGGACACACAGATACGCAGTATTTT.

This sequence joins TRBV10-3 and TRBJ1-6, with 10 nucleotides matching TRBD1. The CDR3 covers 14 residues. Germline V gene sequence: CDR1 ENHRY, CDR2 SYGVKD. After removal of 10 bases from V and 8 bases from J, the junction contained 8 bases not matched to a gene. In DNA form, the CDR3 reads TGTGCCACCCGACAGGGGGCTTCGGATTCACCCCTCCACTTT. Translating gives CATRQGASDSPLHF.

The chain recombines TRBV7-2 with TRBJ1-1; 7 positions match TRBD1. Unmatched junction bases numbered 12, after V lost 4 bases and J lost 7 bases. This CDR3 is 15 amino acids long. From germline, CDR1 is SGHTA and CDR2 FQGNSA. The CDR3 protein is CASSSNAPGQDEAFF. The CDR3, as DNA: TGTGCCAGCAGCTCAAACGCCCCCGGACAGGATGAAGCTTTCTTT.

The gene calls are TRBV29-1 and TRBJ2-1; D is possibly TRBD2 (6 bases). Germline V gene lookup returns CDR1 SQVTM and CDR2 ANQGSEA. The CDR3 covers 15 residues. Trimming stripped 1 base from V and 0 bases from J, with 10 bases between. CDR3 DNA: TGCAGCGTTGAAGCGTCGCGGGACTCCTACAATGAGCAGTTCTTC. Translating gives CSVEASRDSYNEQFF.

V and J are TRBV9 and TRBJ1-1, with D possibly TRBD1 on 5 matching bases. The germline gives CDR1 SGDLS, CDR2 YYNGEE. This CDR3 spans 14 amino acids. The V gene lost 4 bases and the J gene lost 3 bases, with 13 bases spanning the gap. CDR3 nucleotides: TGTGCCAGCAGCTCCCAAACCAGGGACACTGAAGCTTTCTTT. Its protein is CASSSQTRDTEAFF.

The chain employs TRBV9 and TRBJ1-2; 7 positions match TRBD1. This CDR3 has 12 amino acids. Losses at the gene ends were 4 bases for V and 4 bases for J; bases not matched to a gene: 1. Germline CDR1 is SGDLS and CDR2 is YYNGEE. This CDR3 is CASSRDSYGYTF. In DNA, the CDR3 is TGTGCCAGCAGCCGGGACAGCTATGGCTACACCTTC.

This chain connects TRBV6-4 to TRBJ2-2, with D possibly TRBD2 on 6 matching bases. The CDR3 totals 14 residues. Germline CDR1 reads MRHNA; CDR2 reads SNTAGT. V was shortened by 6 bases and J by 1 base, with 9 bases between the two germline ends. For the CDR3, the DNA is TGTGCCAGCAGGCTTAGCGGGAACACCGGGGAGCTGTTTTTT. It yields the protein CASRLSGNTGELFF.

The CDR3, as DNA: TGTGCCAGCAGCCCAGCCAGTGAGGGACTGAATGAGCAGTTCTTC. This gives the protein CASSPASEGLNEQFF. This chain connects TRBV7-3 to TRBJ2-1, with a tentative D call TRBD2 (6 bases). Germline loops: CDR1 SGHTA, CDR2 FQGTGA. The CDR3 is 15 amino acids. Between the trimmed V and J ends, which lost 5 bases and 7 bases, there was a span of 18 bases.

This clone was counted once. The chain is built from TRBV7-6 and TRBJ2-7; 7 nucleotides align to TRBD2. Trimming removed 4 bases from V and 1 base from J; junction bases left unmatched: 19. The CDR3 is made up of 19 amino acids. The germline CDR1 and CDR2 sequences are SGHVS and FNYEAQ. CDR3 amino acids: CASSSHPTGGGIKSYEQYF. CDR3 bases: TGTGCCAGCAGCTCACATCCTACGGGGGGAGGGATTAAATCCTACGAGCAGTACTTC.

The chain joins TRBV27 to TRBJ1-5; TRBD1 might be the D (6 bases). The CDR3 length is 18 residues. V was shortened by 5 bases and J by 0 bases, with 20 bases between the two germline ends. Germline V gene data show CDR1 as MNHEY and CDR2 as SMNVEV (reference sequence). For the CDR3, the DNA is TGTGCCAGCAGTCCCTTACAGGGAGCCGGGTATAGCAATCAGCCCCAGCATTTT. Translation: CASSPLQGAGYSNQPQHF.

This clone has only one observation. CDR3 amino acids: CASSQGARSGYTF. DNA for the CDR3: TGTGCCAGCAGTCAGGGGGCGCGAAGTGGCTACACCTTC. J is TRBJ1-2 and V is TRBV28; 8 bases are shared with TRBD1. Germline assignment: CDR1 MDHEN and CDR2 SYDVKM. The CDR3 is 13 amino acids. The junction had 6 bases not matched to a gene; V was cut back by 5 bases and J by 7 bases.

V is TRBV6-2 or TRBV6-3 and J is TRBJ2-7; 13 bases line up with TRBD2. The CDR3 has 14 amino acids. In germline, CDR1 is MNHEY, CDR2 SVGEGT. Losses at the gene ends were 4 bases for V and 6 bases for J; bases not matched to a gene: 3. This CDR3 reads CASSLTSGRREQYF. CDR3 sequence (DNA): TGTGCCAGCAGTTTGACTAGCGGGAGGCGCGAGCAGTACTTC.

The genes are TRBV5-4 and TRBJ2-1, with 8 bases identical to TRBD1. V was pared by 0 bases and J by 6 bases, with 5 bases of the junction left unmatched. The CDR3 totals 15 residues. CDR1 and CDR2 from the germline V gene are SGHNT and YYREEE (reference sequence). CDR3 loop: CASSLGQGIGNEQFF. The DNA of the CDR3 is TGTGCCAGCAGCTTGGGACAGGGGATAGGCAATGAGCAGTTCTTC.

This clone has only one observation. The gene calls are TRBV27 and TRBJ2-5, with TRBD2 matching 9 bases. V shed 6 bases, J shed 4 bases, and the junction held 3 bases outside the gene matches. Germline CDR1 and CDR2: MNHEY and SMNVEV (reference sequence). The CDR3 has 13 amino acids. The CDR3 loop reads CASRLAGAETQYF. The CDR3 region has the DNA TGTGCCAGCAGGTTAGCGGGGGCAGAGACCCAGTACTTC.

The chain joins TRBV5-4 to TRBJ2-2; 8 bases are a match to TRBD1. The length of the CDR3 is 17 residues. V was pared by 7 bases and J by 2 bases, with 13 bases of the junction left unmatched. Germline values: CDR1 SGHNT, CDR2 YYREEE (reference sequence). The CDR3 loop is CASGKSMQGANTGELFF. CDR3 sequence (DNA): TGTGCCAGCGGAAAATCTATGCAGGGGGCCAACACCGGGGAGCTGTTTTTT.

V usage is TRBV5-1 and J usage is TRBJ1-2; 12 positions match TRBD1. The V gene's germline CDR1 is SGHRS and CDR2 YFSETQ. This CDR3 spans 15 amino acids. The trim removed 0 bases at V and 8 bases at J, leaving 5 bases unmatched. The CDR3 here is CASSLGDRGPRGYTF. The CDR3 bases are TGCGCCAGCAGCTTGGGGGACAGGGGGCCTCGCGGCTACACCTTC.

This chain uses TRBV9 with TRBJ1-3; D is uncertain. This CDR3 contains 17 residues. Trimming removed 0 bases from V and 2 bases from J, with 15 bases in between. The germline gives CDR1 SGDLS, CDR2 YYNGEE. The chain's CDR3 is CASSVVPAGLPGNTIYF. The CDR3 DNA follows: TGTGCCAGCAGCGTAGTCCCCGCAGGTTTACCTGGAAACACCATATATTTT.

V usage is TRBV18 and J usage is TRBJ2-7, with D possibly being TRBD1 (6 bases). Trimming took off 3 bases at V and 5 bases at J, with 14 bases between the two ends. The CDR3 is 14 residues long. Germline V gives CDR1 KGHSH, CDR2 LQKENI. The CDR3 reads CASSPGAGINEQYF. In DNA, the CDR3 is TGTGCCAGCTCACCGGGGGCCGGTATAAACGAGCAGTACTTC.

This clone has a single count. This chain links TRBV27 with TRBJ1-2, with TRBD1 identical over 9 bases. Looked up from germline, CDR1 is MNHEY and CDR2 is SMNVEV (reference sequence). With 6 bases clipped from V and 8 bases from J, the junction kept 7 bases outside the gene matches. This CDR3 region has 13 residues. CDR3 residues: CASRTGGAEGYTF. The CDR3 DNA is TGTGCCAGCAGAACAGGGGGCGCGGAGGGCTACACCTTC.

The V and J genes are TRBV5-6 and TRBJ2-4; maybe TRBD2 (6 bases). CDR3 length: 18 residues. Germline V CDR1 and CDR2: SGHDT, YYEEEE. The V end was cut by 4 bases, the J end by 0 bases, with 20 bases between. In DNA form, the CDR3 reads TGTGCCAGCAGCGTTTGGACGGGCGGGACGTTAGCCAAAAACATTCAGTACTTC. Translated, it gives CASSVWTGGTLAKNIQYF.

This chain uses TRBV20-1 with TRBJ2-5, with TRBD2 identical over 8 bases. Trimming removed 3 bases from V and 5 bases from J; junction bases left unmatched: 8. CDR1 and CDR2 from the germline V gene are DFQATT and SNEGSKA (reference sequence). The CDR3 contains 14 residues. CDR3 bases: TGCAGTGCTAGTGGAGCGGGAGAATGGGAGACCCAGTACTTC. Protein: CSASGAGEWETQYF.

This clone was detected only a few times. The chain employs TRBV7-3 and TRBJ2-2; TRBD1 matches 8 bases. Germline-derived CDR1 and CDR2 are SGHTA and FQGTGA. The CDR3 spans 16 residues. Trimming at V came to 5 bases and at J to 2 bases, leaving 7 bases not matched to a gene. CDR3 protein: CASSTPGQVNTGELFF. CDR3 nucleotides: TGTGCCAGCAGCACTCCGGGACAGGTTAACACCGGGGAGCTGTTTTTT. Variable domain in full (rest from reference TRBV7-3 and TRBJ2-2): GAGVSQTPSNKVTEKGKYVELRCDPISGHTALYWYRQSLGQGPEFLIYFQGTGAADDSGLPNDRFFAVRPEGSVSTLKIQRTERGDSAVYLCASSTPGQVNTGELFFGEGSRLTVL.

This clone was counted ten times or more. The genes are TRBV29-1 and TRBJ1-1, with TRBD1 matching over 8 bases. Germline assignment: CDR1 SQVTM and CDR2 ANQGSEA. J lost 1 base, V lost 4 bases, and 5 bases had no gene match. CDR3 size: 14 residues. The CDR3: CSVAGGASNTEAFF. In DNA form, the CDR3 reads TGCAGCGTTGCAGGGGGCGCGTCGAACACTGAAGCTTTCTTT.

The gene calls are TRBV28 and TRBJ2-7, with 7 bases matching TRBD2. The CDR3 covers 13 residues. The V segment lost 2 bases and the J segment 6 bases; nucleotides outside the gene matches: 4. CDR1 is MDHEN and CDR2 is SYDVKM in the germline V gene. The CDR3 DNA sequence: TGTGCCAGCAGTTTAGTCGGGGGGTTCGAGCAGTACGTC. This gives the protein CASSLVGGFEQYV.

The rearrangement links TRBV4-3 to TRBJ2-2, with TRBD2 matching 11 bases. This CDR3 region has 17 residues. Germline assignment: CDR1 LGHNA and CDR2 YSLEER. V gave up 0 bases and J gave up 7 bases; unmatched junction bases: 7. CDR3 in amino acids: CASSQDTSGSLIGELFF. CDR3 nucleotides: TGCGCCAGCAGCCAAGATACTAGCGGGAGTTTGATCGGGGAGCTGTTTTTT.

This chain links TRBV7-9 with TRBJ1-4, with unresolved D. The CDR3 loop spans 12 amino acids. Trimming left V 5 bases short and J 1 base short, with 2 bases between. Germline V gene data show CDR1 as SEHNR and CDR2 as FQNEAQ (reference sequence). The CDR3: CASSLTNEKLFF. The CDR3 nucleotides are TGTGCCAGCAGCCTAACTAATGAAAAACTGTTTTTT. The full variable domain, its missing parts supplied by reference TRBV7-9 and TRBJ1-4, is DTGVSQNPRHKITKRGQNVTFRCDPISEHNRLYWYRQTLGQGPEFLTYFQNEAQLEKSRLLSDRFSAERPKGSFSTLEIQRTEQGDSAMYLCASSLTNEKLFFGSGTQLSVL.

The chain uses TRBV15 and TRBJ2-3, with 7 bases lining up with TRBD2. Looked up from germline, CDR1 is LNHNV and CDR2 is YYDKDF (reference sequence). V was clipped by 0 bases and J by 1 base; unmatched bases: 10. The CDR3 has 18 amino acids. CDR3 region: CATSRDPPLAGGTDTQYF. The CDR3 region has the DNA TGTGCCACCAGCAGAGATCCCCCTTTGGCGGGAGGCACAGATACGCAGTATTTT.